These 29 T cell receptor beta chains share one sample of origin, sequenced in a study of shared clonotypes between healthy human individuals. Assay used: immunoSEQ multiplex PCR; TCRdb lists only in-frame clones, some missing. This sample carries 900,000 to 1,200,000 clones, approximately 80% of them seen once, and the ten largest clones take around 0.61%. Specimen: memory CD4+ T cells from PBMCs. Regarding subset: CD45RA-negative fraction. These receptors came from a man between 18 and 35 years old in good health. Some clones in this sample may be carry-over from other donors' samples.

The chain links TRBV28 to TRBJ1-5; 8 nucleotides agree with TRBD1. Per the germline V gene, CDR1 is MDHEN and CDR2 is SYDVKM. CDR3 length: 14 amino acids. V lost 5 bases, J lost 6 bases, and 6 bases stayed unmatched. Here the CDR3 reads CASSQGAQGQPQHF. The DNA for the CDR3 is TGTGCCAGCAGTCAGGGGGCGCAAGGTCAGCCCCAGCATTTT.

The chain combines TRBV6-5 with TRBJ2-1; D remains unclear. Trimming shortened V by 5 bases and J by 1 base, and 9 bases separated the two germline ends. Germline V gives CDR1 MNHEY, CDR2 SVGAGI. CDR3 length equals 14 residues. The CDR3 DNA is TGTGCCAGCAGTATCGACTCTTCCTACAATGAGCAGTTCTTC. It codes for CASSIDSSYNEQFF.

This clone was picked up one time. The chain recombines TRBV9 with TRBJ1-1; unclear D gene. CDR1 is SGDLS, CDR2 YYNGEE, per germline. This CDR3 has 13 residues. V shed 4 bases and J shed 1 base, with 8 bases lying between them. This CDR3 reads CASSPDPNTEAFF. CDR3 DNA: TGTGCCAGCAGCCCAGACCCGAACACTGAAGCTTTCTTT.

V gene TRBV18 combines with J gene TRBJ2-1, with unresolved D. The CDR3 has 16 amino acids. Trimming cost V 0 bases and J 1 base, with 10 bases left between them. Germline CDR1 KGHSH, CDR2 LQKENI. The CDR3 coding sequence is TGTGCCAGCTCACCACCGGTAGGAACATCCTACAATGAGCAGTTCTTC. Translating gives CASSPPVGTSYNEQFF.

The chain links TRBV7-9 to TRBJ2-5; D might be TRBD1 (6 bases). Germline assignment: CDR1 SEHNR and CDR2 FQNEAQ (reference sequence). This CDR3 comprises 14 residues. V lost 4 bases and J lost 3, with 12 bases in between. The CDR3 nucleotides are TGTGCCAGCAGCTCCGGGACAACAAAAGAGACCCAGTACTTC. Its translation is CASSSGTTKETQYF. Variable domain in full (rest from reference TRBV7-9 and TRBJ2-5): DTGVSQNPRHKITKRGQNVTFRCDPISEHNRLYWYRQTLGQGPEFLTYFQNEAQLEKSRLLSDRFSAERPKGSFSTLEIQRTEQGDSAMYLCASSSGTTKETQYFGPGTRLLVL.

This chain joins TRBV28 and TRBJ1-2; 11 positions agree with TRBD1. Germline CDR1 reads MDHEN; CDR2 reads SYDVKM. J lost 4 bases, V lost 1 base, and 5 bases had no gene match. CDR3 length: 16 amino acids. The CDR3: CASSLYGTGGGYGYTF. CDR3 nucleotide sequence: TGTGCCAGCAGTTTATACGGGACAGGGGGGGGCTATGGCTACACCTTC.

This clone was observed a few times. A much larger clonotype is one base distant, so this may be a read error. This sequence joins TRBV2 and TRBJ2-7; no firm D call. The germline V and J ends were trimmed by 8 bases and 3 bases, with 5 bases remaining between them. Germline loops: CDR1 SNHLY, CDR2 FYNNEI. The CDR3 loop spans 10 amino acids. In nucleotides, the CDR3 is TGTGCCAGCGGGAACTACGAGCAGTACTTC. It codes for CASGNYEQYF.

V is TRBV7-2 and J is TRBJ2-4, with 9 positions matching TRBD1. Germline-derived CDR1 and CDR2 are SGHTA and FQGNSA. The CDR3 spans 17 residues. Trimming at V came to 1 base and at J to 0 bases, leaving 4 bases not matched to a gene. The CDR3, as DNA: TGTGCCAGCAGCTTAGTGTGGGGACAGGGAGCCAAAAACATTCAGTACTTC. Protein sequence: CASSLVWGQGAKNIQYF.

The CDR3 DNA is TGTGCCAGCACCCGACGAGAGGGGTCGGGTGAGGCTTTCTTT. Protein product: CASTRREGSGEAFF. V is TRBV28 and J is TRBJ1-1, with D tentatively TRBD1 (5 bases). The CDR3 extends over 14 amino acids. Germline CDR1 is MDHEN and CDR2 is SYDVKM. The V and J ends lost 7 bases and 11 bases respectively, with 23 bases between them.

The CDR3 coding sequence is TGTGCCAGCAGCCAACTCAGGCCGGCGACAGGGATTGGCTACACCTTC. This sequence encodes CASSQLRPATGIGYTF. The rearrangement joins TRBV4-2 to TRBJ1-2; TRBD1 matches 7 bases. V shed 2 bases and J 7 bases; nucleotides not matched to a gene: 13. The CDR3 has 16 amino acids. CDR1 and CDR2 (germline): LGHNA, YNFKEQ.

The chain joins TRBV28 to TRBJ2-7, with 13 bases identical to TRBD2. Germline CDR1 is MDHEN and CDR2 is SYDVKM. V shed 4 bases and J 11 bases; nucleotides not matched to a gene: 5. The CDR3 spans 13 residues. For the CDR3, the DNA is TGTGCCAGCAGTTCTTCCGGACTAGCGGGAGAGTACTTC. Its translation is CASSSSGLAGEYF.

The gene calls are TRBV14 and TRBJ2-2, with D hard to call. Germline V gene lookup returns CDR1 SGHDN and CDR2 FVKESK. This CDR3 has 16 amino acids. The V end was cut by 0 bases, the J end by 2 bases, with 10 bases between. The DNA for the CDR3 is TGTGCCAGCAGCCAAGAGCAAAGACCCAACACCGGGGAGCTGTTTTTT. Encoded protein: CASSQEQRPNTGELFF. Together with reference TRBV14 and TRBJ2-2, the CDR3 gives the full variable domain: EAGVTQFPSHSVIEKGQTVTLRCDPISGHDNLYWYRRVMGKEIKFLLHFVKESKQDESGMPNNRFLAERTGGTYSTLKVQPAELEDSGVYFCASSQEQRPNTGELFFGEGSRLTVL.

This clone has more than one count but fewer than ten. The CDR3 DNA reads TGTGCCAGCAGTGTCCCGGAGCGAGGGACGCAGTATTTT. This codes for CASSVPERGTQYF. This chain joins TRBV2 and TRBJ2-3, with D perhaps matching TRBD2 (5 bases). Germline V gene lookup returns CDR1 SNHLY and CDR2 FYNNEI. The CDR3 loop spans 13 amino acids. Trimming removed 4 bases at V and 9 bases at J, with 14 bases between.

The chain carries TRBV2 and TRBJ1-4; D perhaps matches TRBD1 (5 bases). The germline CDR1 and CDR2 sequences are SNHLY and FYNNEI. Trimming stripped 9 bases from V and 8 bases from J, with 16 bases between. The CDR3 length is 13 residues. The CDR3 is CARRDGRREKLFF. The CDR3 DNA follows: TGTGCCAGAAGGGACGGCCGGAGAGAAAAACTGTTTTTT.

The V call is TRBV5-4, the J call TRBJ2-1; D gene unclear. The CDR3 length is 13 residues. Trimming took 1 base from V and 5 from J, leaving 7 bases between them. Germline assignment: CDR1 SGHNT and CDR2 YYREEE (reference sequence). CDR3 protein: CASSLRVDNEQFF. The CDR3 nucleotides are TGTGCCAGCAGCTTGAGGGTCGACAATGAGCAGTTCTTC.

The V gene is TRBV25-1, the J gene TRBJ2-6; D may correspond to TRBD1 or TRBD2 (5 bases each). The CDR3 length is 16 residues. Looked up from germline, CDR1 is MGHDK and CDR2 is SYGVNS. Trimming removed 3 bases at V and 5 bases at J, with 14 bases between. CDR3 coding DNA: TGTGCCAGCAGTGATGGGTCGGGGCGCTGGGCCAACGTCCTGACTTTC. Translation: CASSDGSGRWANVLTF. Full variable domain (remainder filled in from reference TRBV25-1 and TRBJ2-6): EADIYQTPRYLVIGTGKKITLECSQTMGHDKMYWYQQDPGMELHLIHYSYGVNSTEKGDLSSESTVSRIRTEHFPLTLESARPSHTSQYLCASSDGSGRWANVLTFGAGSRLTVL.

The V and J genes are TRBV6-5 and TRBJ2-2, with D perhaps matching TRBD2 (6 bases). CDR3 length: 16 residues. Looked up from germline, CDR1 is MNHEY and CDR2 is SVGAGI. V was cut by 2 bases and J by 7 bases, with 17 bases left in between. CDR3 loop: CASSYARAGLDGELFF. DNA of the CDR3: TGTGCCAGCAGTTACGCAAGGGCGGGATTGGACGGGGAGCTGTTTTTT.

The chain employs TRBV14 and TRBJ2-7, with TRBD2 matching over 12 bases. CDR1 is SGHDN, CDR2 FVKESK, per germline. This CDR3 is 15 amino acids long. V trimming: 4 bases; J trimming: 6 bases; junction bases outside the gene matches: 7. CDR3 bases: TGTGCCAGCAGCCCGGGCACTAGCGGGAGGCTCGAGCAGTACTTC. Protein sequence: CASSPGTSGRLEQYF.

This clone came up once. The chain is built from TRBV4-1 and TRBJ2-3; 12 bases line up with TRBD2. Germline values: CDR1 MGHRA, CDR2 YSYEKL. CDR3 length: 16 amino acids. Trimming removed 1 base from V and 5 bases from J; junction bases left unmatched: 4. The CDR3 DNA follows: TGCGCCAGCAGCCAAGCCCTAGCGGGGGGGCTAGATACGCAGTATTTT. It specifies CASSQALAGGLDTQYF.

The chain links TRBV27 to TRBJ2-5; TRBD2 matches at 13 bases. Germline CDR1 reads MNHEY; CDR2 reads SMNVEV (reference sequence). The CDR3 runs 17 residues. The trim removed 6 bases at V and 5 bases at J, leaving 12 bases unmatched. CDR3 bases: TGTGCCAGCAGACCGAAGCGGACTAGCGGGAGAATGGAGACCCAGTACTTC. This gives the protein CASRPKRTSGRMETQYF.

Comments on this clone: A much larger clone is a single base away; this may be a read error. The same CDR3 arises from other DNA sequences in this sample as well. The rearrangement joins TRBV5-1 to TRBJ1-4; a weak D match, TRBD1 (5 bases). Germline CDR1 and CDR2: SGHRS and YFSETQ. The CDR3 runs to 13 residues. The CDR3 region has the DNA TGCGCCAGCAGCCGGGACCGCAATGAAAAGCTGTTTTTT. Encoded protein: CASSRDRNEKLFF.

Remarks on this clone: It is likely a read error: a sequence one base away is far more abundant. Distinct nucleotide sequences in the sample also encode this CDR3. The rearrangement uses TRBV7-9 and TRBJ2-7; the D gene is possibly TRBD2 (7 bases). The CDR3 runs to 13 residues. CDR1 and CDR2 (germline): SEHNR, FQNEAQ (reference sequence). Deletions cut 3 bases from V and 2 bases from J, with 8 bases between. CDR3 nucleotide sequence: TGTGCCAGCAGCTTCGGGGGGCCCTACGAGCAGTACTTC. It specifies CASSFGGPYEQYF.

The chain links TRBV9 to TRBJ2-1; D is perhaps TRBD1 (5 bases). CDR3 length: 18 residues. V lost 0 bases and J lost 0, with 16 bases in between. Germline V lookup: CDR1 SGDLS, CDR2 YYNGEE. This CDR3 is CASSVAGAPRGSYNEQFF. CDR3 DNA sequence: TGTGCCAGCAGCGTAGCTGGGGCTCCTAGAGGCTCCTACAATGAGCAGTTCTTC. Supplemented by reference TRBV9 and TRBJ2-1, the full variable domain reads DSGVTQTPKHLITATGQRVTLRCSPRSGDLSVYWYQQSLDQGLQFLIQYYNGEERAKGNILERFSAQQFPDLHSELNLSSLELGDSALYFCASSVAGAPRGSYNEQFFGPGTRLTVL.

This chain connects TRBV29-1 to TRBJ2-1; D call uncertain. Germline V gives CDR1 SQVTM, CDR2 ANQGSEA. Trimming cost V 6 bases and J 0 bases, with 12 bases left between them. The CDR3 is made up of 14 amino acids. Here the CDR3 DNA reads TGCAGCGTGCGCCGGGTCCTCTCCTACAATGAGCAGTTCTTC. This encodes CSVRRVLSYNEQFF.

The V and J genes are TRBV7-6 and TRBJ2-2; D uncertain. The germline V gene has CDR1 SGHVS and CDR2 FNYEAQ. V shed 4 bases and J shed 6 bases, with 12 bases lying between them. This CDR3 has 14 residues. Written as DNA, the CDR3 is TGTGCCAGCAGCTCCCAGACGAGTGCCGGGGAGCTGTTTTTT. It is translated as CASSSQTSAGELFF.

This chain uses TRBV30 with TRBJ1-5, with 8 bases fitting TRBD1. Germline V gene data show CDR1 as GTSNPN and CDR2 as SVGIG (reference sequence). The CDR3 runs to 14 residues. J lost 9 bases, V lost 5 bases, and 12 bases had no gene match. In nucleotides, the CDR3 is TGTGCCTGGCGACAGGGGACACTTATGGGGCCCCAGCATTTT. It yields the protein CAWRQGTLMGPQHF.

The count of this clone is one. The CDR3 loop reads CASSVGAPGTGELFF. In DNA, the CDR3 is TGTGCCAGTAGTGTTGGGGCCCCGGGCACCGGGGAGCTGTTTTTT. The chain links TRBV19 to TRBJ2-2, with D maybe TRBD1 (5 bases). Germline CDR1 reads LNHDA; CDR2 reads SQIVND (reference sequence). The CDR3 is 15 amino acids. Trimming left V 5 bases short and J 4 bases short, with 14 bases between.

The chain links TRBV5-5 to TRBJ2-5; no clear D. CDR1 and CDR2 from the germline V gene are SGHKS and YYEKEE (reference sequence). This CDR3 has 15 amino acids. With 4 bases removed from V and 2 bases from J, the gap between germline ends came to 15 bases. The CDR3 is CASSLGRLRQETQYF. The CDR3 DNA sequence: TGTGCCAGCAGCCTCGGAAGACTTCGTCAAGAGACCCAGTACTTC.

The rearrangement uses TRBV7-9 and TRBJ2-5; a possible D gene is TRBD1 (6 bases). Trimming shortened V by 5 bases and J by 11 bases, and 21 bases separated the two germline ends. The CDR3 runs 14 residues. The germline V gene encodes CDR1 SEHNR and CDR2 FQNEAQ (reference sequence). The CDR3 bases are TGTGCCAGCAGCCCGCGACAGGATGTTGGGGAGCAGTACTTC. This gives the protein CASSPRQDVGEQYF.